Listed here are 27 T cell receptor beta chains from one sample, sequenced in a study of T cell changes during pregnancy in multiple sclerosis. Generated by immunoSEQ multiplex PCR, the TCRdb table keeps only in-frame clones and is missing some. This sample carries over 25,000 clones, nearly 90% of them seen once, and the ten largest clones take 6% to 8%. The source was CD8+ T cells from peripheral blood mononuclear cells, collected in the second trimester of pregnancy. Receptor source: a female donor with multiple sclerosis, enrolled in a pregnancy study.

The CDR3 protein is CASSYSTETQETQYF. CDR3 nucleotide sequence: TGTGCCAGCAGTTACTCGACGGAGACCCAAGAGACCCAGTACTTC. J is TRBJ2-5 and V is TRBV6-5; D unresolved. The CDR3 spans 15 residues. From germline, CDR1 is MNHEY and CDR2 SVGAGI. V was shortened by 0 bases and J by 1 base, with 9 bases between the two germline ends.

This CDR3 reads CASRLGWALLSSGNTIYF. The CDR3 DNA is TGTGCAAGTCGCTTAGGGTGGGCGTTACTTTCCTCTGGAAACACCATATATTTT. This rearrangement joins TRBV12-2 to TRBJ1-3; TRBD1 was called by the table and not checked on the DNA. TRBV12-2 is designated a pseudogene. This CDR3 region has 18 residues.

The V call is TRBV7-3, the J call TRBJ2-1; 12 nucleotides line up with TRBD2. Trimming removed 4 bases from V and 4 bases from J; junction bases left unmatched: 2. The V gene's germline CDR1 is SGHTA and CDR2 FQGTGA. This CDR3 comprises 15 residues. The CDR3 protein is CASSSSGGGYNEQFF. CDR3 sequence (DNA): TGTGCCAGCAGCTCTAGCGGGGGGGGTTACAATGAGCAGTTCTTC.

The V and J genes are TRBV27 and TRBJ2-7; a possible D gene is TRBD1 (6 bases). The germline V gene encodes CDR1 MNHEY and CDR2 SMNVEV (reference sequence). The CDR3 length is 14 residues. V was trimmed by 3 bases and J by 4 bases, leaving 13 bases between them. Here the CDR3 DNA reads TGTGCCAGCAGTTTTTCAGGGGTATTTTACGAGCAGTACTTC. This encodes CASSFSGVFYEQYF.

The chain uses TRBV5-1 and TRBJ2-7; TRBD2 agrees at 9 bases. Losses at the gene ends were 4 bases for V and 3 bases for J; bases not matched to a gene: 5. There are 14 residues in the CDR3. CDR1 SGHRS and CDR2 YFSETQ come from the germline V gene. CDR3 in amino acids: CASSVTSGHYEQYF. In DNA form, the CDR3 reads TGCGCCAGCAGCGTAACTAGCGGGCACTACGAGCAGTACTTC.

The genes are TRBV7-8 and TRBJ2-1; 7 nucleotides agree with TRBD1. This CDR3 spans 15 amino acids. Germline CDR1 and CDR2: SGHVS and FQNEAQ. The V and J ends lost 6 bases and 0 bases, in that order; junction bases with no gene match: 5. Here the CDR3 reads CASRGGLSSYNEQFF. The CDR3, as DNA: TGTGCCAGCAGAGGGGGCCTAAGCTCCTACAATGAGCAGTTCTTC.

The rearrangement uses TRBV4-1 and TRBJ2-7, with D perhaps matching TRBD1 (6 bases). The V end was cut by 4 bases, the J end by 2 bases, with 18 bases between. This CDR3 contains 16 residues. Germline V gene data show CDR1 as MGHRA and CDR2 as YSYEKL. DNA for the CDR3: TGCGCCAGCAGCCTTTTTCTGGGGGCAGGGGCCTACGAGCAGTACTTC. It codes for CASSLFLGAGAYEQYF.

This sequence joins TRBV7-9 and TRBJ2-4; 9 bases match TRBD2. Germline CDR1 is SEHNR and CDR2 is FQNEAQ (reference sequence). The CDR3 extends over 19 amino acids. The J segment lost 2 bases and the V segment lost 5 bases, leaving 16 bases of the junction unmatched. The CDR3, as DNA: TGTGCCAGCAGCGGAGTCCACGAGCGGGAGGTCGAGACCAAAAACATTCAGTACTTC. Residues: CASSGVHEREVETKNIQYF.

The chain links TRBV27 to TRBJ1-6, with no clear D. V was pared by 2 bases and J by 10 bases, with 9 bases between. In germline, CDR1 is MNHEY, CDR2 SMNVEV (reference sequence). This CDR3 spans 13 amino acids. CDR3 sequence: CASSLGPGSPLHF. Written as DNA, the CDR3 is TGTGCCAGCAGTTTAGGGCCGGGGTCACCCCTCCACTTT.

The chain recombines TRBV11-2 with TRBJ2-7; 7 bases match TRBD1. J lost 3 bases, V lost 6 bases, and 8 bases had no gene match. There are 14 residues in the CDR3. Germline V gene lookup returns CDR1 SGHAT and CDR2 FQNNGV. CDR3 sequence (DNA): TGTGCCAGCAGTTCCGGGACAGAGGTCTACGAGCAGTACTTC. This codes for CASSSGTEVYEQYF. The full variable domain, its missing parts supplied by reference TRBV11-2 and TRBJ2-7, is EAGVAQSPRYKIIEKRQSVAFWCNPISGHATLYWYQQILGQGPKLLIQFQNNGVVDDSQLPKDRFSAERLKGVDSTLKIQPAKLEDSAVYLCASSSGTEVYEQYFGPGTRLTVT.

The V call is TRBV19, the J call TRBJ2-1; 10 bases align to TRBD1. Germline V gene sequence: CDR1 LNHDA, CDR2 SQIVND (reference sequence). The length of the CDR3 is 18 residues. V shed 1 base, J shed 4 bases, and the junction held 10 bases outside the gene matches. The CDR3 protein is CASSIAPPGTGEYNEQFF. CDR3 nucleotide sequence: TGTGCCAGTAGTATAGCACCCCCTGGGACAGGGGAATACAATGAGCAGTTCTTC.

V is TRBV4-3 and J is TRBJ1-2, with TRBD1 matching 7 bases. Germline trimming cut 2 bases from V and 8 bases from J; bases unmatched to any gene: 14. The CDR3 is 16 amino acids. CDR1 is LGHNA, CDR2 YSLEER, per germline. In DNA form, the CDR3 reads TGCGCCAGCAGCCAATACCAGACAGGGACCGCTAGGGGCTACACCTTC. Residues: CASSQYQTGTARGYTF.

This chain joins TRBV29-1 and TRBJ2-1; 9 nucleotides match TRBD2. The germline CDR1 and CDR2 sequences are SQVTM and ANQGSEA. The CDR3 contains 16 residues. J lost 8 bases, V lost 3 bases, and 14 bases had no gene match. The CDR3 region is CSVEGVGSGSPDEQFF. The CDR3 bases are TGCAGCGTTGAGGGCGTGGGTAGCGGGAGTCCCGATGAGCAGTTCTTC.

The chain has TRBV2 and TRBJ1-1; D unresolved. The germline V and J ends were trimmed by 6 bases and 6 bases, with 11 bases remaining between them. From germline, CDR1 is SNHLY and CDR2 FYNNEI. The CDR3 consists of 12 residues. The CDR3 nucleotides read TGTGCCAGCAGAGTAGAACGCGCTGAAGCTTTCTTT. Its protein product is CASRVERAEAFF.

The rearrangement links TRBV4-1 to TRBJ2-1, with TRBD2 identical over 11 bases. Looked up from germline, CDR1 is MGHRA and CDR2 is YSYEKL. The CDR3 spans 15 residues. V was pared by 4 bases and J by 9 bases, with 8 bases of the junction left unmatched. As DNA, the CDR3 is TGCGCCAGCAGCCCAGCTCCGGGACTAGCGGTTGAGCAGTTCTTC. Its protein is CASSPAPGLAVEQFF.

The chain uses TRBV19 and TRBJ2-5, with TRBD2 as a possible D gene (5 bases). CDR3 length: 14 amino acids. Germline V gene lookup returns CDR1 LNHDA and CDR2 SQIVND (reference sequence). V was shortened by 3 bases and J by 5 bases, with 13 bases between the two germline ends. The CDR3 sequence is CASSISTGMETQYF. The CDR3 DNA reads TGTGCCAGTAGTATTTCCACGGGGATGGAGACCCAGTACTTC.

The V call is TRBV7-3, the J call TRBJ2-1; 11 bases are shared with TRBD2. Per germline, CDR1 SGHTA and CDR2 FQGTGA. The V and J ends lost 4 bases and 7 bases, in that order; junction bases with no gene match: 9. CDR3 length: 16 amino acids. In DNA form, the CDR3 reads TGTGCCAGCAGCTCAACTACTAGCGGGGGTAGAAATGAGCAGTTCTTC. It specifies CASSSTTSGGRNEQFF.

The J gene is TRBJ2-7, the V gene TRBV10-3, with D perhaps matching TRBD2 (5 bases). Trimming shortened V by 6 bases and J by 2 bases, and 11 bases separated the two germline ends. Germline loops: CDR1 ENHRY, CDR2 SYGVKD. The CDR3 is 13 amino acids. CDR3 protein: CAISSGRAYEQYF. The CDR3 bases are TGTGCCATCAGCAGCGGCCGAGCCTACGAGCAGTACTTC.

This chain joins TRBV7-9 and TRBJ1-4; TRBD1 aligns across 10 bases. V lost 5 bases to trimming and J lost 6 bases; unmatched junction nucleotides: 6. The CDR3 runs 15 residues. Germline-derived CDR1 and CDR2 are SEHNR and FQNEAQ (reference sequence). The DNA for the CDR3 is TGTGCCAGCAGCCACGGACAGGGGGAGGATGAAAAACTGTTTTTT. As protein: CASSHGQGEDEKLFF.

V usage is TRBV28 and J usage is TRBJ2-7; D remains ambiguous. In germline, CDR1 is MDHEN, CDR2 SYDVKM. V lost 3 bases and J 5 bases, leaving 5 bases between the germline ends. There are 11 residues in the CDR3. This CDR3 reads CASSFRDEQYF. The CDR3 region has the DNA TGTGCCAGCAGTTTTCGCGACGAGCAGTACTTC.

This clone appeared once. The CDR3 region has the DNA TGTGCCTGGAGTGGGGTAGCCGGGGAGACCCAGTACTTC. It is translated as CAWSGVAGETQYF. The rearrangement joins TRBV30 to TRBJ2-5; D gene ambiguous. The CDR3 spans 13 residues. CDR1 and CDR2 from the germline V gene are GTSNPN and SVGIG (reference sequence). V lost 1 base and J 5 bases, leaving 11 bases between the germline ends. Together with reference TRBV30 and TRBJ2-5, the CDR3 gives the full variable domain: SQTIHQWPATLVQPVGSPLSLECTVEGTSNPNLYWYRQAAGRGLQLLFYSVGIGQISSEVPQNLSASRPQDRQFILSSKKLLLSDSGFYLCAWSGVAGETQYFGPGTRLLVL.

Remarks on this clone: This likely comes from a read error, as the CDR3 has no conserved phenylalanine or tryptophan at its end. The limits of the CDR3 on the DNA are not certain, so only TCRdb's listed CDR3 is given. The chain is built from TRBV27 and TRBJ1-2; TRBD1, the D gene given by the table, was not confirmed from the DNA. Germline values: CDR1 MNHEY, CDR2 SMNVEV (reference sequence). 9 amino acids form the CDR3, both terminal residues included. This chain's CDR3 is CASRNRAAA.

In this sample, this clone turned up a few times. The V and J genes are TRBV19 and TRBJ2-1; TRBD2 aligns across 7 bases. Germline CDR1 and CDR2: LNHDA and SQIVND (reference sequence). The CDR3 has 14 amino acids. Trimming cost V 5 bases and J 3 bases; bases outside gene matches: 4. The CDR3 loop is CASSPGLGYNEQFF. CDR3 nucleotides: TGTGCCAGTAGTCCCGGACTAGGCTACAATGAGCAGTTCTTC.

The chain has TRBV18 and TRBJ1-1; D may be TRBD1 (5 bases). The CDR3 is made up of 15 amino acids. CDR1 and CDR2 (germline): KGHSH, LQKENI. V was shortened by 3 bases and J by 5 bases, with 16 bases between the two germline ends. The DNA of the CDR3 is TGTGCCAGCTCACCCCCCGGGGGGGGTTGGACTGAAGCTTTCTTT. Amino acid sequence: CASSPPGGGWTEAFF.

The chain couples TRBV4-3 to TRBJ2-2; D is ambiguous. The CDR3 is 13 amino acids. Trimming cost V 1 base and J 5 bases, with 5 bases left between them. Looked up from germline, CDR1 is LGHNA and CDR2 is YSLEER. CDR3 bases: TGCGCCAGCAGCCAAGCGCGTACCGGGGAGCTGTTTTTT. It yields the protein CASSQARTGELFF.

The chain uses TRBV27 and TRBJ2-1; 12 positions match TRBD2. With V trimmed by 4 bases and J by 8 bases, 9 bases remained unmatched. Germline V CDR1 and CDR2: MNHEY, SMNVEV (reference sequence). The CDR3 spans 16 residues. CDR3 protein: CASSSGRLAGDHEQFF. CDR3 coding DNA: TGTGCCAGCAGTTCCGGGAGACTAGCGGGGGATCATGAGCAGTTCTTC.

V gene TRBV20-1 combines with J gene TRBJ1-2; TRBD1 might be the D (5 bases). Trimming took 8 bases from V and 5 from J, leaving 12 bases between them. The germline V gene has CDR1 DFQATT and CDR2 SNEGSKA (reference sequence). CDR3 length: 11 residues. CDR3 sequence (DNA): TGCAGTACCTCAGGGTTTTATGGCTACACCTTC. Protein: CSTSGFYGYTF.